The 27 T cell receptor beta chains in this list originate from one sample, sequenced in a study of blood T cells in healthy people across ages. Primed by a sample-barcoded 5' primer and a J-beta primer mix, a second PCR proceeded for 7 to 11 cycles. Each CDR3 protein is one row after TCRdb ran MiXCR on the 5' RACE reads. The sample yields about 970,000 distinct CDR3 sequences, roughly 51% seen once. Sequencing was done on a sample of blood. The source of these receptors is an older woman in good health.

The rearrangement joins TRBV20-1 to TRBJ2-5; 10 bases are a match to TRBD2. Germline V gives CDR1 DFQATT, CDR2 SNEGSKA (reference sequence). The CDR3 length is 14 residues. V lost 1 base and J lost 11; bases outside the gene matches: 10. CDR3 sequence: CSARAGTSVHGQYF. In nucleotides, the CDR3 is TGCAGTGCTAGAGCCGGGACTAGCGTCCACGGGCAGTACTTC.

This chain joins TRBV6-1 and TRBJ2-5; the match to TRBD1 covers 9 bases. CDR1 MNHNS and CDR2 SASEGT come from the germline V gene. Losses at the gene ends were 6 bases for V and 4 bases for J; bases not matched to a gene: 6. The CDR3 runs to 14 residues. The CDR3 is CASSGQGMGETQYF. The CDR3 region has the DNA TGTGCCAGCAGCGGACAGGGGATGGGAGAGACCCAGTACTTC.

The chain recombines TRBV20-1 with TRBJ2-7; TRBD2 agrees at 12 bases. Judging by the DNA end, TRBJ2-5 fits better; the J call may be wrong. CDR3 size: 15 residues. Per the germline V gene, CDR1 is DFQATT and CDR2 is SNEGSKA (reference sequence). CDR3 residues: CSAPRLAGAQETQYF. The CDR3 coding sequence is TGCAGTGCTCCTAGACTAGCGGGAGCCCAAGAGACCCAGTACTTC.

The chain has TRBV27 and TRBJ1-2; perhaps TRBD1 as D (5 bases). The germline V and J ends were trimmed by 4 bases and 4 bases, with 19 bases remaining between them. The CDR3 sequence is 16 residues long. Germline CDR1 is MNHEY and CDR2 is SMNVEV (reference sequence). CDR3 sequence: CASSSSLTRGGYGYTF. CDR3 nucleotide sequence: TGTGCCAGCAGTTCATCCTTGACGCGTGGGGGCTATGGCTACACCTTC.

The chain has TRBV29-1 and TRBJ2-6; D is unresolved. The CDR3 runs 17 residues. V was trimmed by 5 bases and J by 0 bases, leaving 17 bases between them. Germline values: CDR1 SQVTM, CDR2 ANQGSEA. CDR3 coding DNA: TGCAGCGTTTACGAGACCGCAATCTCCTCTGGGGCCAACGTCCTGACTTTC. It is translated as CSVYETAISSGANVLTF.

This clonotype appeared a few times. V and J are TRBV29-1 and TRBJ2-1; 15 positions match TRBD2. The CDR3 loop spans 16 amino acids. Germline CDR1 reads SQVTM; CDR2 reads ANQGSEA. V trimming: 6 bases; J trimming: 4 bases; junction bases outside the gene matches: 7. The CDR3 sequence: CSVVGTSGRRYNEQFF. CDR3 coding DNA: TGCAGCGTCGTGGGGACTAGCGGGAGGAGGTACAATGAGCAGTTCTTC.

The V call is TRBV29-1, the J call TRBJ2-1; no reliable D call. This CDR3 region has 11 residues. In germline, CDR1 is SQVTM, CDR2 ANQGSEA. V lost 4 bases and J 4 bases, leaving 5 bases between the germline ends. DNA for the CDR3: TGCAGCGTTGCAATATACAATGAGCAGTTCTTC. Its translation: CSVAIYNEQFF.

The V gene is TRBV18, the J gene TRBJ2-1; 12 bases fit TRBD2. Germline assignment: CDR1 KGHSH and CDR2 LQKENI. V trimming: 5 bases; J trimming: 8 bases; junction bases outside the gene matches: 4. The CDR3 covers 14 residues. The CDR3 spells CASSTSGRFDEQFF. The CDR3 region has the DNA TGTGCCAGCTCAACTAGCGGGAGGTTTGATGAGCAGTTCTTC.

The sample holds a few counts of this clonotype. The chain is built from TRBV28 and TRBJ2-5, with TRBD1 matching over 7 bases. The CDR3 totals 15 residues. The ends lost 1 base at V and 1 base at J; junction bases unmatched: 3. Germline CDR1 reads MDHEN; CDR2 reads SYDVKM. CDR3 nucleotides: TGTGCCAGCAGTTTATATGGGGACAGCCAAGAGACCCAGTACTTC. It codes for CASSLYGDSQETQYF.

The CDR3 nucleotides are TGTGCCACCAGTGAAGGACAGGCCGGCACAGATACGCAGTATTTT. This gives the protein CATSEGQAGTDTQYF. This chain connects TRBV24-1 to TRBJ2-3; 7 nucleotides line up with TRBD1. The CDR3 is 15 amino acids. Germline CDR1 and CDR2: KGHDR and SFDVKD. The trim removed 4 bases at V and 1 base at J, leaving 4 bases unmatched.

The CDR3 here is CASSQETGGLETQYF. CDR3 DNA: TGTGCCAGCAGCCAAGAGACAGGGGGCTTGGAGACCCAGTACTTC. V and J are TRBV11-1 and TRBJ2-5, with 10 nucleotides matching TRBD1. With V trimmed by 5 bases and J by 5 bases, 8 bases remained unmatched. Germline V CDR1 and CDR2: SGHAT, FQDESV (reference sequence). The CDR3 is made up of 15 amino acids. The full variable domain, rest sourced from reference TRBV11-1 and TRBJ2-5, is EAEVAQSPRYKITEKSQAVAFWCDPISGHATLYWYRQILGQGPELLVQFQDESVVDDSQLPKDRFSAERLKGVDSTLKIQPAELGDSAMYLCASSQETGGLETQYFGPGTRLLVL.

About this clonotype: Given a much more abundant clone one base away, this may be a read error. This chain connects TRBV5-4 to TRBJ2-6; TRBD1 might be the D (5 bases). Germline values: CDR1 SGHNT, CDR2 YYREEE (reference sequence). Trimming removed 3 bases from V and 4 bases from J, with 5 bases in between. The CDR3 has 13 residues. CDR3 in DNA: TGTGCCAGCAGCTGGACAGGGGCCAACGTCCTGACTTTC. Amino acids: CASSWTGANVLTF.

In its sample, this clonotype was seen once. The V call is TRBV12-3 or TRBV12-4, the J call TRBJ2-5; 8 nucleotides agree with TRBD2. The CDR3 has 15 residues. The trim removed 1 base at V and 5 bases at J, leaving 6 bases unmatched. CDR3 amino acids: CASSLEAGALETQYF. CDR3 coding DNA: TGTGCCAGCAGTTTAGAAGCGGGAGCTTTGGAGACCCAGTACTTC.

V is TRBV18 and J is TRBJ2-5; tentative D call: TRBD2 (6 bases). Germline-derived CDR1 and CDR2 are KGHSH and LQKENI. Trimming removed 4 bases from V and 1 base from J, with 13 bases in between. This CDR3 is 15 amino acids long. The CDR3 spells CASSQLAGIQETQYF. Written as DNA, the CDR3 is TGTGCCAGCTCACAACTCGCGGGAATCCAAGAGACCCAGTACTTC.

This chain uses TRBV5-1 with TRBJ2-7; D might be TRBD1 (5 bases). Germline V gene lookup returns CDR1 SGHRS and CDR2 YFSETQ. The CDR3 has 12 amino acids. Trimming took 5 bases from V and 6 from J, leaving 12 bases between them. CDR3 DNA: TGCGCCAGCAGGCCGACAGTGGGCGAGCAGTACTTC. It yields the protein CASRPTVGEQYF.

The CDR3, as DNA: TGTGCCAGAACCGGGACAGGCCCACGGCAGCCCCAGCATTTT. This encodes CARTGTGPRQPQHF. The chain uses TRBV6-2 or TRBV6-3 and TRBJ1-5; 8 bases match TRBD1. This CDR3 has 14 amino acids. The J segment lost 7 bases and the V segment lost 9 bases, leaving 11 bases of the junction unmatched. Germline CDR1 MNHEY, CDR2 SVGEGT.

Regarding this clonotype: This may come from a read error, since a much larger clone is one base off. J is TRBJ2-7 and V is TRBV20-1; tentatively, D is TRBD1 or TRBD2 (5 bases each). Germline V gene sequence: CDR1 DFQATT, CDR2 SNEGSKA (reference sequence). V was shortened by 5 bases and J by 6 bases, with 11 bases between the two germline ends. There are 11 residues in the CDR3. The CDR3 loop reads CSAARDVEQYF. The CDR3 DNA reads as TGCAGTGCTGCCCGGGACGTCGAGCAGTACTTC.

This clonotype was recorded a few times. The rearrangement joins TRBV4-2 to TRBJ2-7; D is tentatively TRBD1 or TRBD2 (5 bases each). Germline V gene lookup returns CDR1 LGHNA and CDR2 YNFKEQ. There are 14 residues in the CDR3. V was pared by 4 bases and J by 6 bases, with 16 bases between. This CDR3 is CASSPGTGSLEQYF. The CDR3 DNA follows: TGTGCCAGCAGCCCGGGGACCGGATCACTCGAGCAGTACTTC.

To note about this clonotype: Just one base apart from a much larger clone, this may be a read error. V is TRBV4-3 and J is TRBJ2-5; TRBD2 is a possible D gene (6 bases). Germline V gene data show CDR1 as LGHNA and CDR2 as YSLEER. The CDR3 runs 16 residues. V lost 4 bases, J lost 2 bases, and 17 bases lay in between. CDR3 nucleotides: TGCGCCAGCAGCCGAAGACTAGTGGAACCGCAAGAGACCCAGTACTTC. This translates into CASSRRLVEPQETQYF.

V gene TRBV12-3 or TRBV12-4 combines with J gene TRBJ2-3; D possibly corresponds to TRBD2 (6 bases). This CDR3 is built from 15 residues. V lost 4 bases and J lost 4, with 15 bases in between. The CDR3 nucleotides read TGTGCCAGCAGTTACGGCGGGATGGGCCCAGATACGCAGTATTTT. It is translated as CASSYGGMGPDTQYF.

The CDR3 DNA is TGCGCCAGCAGCCAAGTCGGACAGGTGACCGAAGCTTTCTTT. Translating gives CASSQVGQVTEAFF. The chain couples TRBV4-1 to TRBJ1-1; 7 bases agree with TRBD1. The length of the CDR3 is 14 residues. The V and J ends lost 1 base and 8 bases, in that order; junction bases with no gene match: 7. Germline V gene sequence: CDR1 MGHRA, CDR2 YSYEKL.

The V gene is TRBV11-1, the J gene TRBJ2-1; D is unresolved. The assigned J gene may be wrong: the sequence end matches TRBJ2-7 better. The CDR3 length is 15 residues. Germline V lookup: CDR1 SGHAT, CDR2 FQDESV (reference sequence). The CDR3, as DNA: TGTGCCAGCAGCTTAGTTTACCGCCTCGACAATGAGCAGTACTTC. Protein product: CASSLVYRLDNEQYF.

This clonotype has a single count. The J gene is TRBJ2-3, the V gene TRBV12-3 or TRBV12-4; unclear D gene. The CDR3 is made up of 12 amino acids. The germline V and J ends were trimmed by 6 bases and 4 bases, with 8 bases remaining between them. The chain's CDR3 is CASRFSADTQYF. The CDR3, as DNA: TGTGCCAGCAGATTTTCGGCAGATACGCAGTATTTT.

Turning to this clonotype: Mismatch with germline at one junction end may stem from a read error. CDR3 amino acids: CASTRDRTSEKLFF. In DNA form, the CDR3 reads TGTGCCAGCACCAGGGACAGGACTAGTGAAAAACTGTTTTTT. This sequence joins TRBV12-3 or TRBV12-4 and TRBJ1-4; 8 nucleotides agree with TRBD1. The CDR3 extends over 14 amino acids.

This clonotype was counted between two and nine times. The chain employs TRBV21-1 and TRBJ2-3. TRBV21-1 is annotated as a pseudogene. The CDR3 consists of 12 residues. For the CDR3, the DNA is TGTGCCAGCAGACCTCGTTCAGATACGCAGTATTTT. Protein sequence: CASRPRSDTQYF.

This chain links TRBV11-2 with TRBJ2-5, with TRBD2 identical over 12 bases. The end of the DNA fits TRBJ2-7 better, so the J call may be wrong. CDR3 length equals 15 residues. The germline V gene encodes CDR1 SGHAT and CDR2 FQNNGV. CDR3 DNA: TGTGCCAGTCGGGCTAGCGGGAGGGGACGCTACGAGCAGTACTTC. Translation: CASRASGRGRYEQYF.

CDR3 loop: CASGPGTSFYNEQFF. The CDR3, as DNA: TGTGCTAGTGGTCCCGGGACATCTTTCTACAATGAGCAGTTCTTC. The genes are TRBV12-5 and TRBJ2-1; D perhaps matches TRBD1 (6 bases). Germline-derived CDR1 and CDR2 are LGHNT and FRNRAP. The CDR3 runs 15 residues. Trimming removed 5 bases at V and 3 bases at J, with 14 bases between.